The sequence of this TCR beta chain was determined in a study of T cell responses to AZD1222 COVID-19 vaccine. Some clones are missing from TCRdb's copy, which holds only in-frame ones; the method was immunoSEQ multiplex PCR. The sample includes roughly 100,000 clones, roughly 86% of them seen just once. Concerning this clone itself: What it binds is unknown.

Study-wide results and caveats: The study found Spike-specific TCR breadth and depth rose after two AZD1222 doses. White British people made up most donors, females outnumbered males, and clonal diversity was possibly underestimated. It was only a handful of AZD1222 recipients who were seropositive at baseline. Spike regions recognized by vaccine-associated CD4 TCRs spanned the protein, led by 160-218 and 743-854.

V was pared by 3 bases and J by 5 bases, with 9 bases of the junction left unmatched. CDR1 and CDR2 from the germline V gene are MDHEN and SYDVKM. This CDR3 is built from 16 residues. This receptor was identified in an adult who received the AZD1222 COVID-19 vaccine. V and J are TRBV28 and TRBJ2-5, with 10 nucleotides matching TRBD1. The source was peripheral blood, collected 28 days after the second AZD1222 dose. The CDR3 sequence: CASSFVPGTGDETQYF. CDR3 coding DNA: TGTGCCAGCAGTTTCGTCCCAGGGACAGGGGACGAGACCCAGTACTTC.